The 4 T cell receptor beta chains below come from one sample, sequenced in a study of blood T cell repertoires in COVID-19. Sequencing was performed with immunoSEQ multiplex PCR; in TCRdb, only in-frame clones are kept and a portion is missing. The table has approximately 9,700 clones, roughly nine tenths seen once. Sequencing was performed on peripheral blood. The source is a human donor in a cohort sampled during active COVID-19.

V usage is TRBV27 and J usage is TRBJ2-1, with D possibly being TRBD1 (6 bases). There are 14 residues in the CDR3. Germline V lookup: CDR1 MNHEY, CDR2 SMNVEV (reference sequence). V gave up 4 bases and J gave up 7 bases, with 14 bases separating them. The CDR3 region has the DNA TGTGCCAGCAGTTCACGGACAGACGGGAATGAGCAGTTCTTC. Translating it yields CASSSRTDGNEQFF.

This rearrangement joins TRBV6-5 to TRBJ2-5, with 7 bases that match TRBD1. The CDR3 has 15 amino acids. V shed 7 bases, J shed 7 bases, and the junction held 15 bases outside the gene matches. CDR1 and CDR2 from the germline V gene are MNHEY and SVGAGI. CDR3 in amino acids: CASNLGTEGVGTQYF. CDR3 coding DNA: TGTGCCAGCAACCTCGGGACAGAGGGTGTTGGGACCCAGTACTTC.

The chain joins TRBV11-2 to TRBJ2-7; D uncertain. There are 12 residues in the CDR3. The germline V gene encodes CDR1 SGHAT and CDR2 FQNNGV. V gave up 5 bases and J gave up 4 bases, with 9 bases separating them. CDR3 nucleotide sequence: TGTGCCAGCAGCCCCATACAGTACGAGCAGTACTTC. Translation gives CASSPIQYEQYF.

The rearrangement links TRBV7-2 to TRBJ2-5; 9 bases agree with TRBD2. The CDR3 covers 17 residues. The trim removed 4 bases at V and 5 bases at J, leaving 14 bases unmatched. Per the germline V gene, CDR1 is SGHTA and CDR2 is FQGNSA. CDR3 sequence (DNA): TGTGCCAGCAGCTCCCCCTCCGGGACTAGCTTCGGGGAGACCCAGTACTTC. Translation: CASSSPSGTSFGETQYF.